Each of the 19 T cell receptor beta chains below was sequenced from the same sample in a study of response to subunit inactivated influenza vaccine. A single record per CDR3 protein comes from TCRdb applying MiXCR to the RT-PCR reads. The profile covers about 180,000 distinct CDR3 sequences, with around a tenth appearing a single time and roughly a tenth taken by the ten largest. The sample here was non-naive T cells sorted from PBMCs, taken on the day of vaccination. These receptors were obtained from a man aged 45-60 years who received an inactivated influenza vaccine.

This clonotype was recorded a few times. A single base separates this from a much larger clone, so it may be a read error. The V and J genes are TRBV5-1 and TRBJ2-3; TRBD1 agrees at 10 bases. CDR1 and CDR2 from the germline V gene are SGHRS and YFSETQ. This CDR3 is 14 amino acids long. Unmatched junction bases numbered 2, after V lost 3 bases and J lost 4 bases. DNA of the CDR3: TGCGCCAGCAGCTGGGGGACAGGGGCAGATACGCAGTATTTT. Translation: CASSWGTGADTQYF.

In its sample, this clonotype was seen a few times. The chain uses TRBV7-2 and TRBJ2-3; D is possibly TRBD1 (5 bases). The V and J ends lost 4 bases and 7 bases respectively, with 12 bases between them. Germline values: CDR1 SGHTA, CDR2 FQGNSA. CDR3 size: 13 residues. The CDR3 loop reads CASSSSRVNTQYF. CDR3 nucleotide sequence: TGTGCCAGCAGCTCAAGCAGGGTGAATACGCAGTATTTT.

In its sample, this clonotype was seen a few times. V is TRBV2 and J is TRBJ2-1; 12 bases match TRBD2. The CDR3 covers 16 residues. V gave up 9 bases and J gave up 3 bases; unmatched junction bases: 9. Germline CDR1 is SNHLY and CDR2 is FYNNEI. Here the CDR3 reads CARTPSGGASYNEQFF. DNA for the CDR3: TGTGCCAGAACCCCTAGCGGGGGGGCCAGCTACAATGAGCAGTTCTTC.

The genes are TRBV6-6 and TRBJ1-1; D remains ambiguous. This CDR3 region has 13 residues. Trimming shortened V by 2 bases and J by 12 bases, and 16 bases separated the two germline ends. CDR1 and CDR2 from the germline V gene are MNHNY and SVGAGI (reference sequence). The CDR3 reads CASSYDPLEPPFF. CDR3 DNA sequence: TGTGCCAGCAGTTACGACCCGTTAGAACCCCCTTTCTTT.

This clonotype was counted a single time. CDR3 amino acids: CASSLEASCNEQFF. The CDR3 DNA reads TGCGCCAGCAGCTTGGAGGCTAGCTGCAATGAGCAGTTCTTC. This rearrangement joins TRBV5-1 to TRBJ2-1, with a tentative D call TRBD2 (5 bases). The CDR3 extends over 14 amino acids. Trimming cost V 0 bases and J 6 bases, with 10 bases left between them. Germline lookup yields CDR1 SGHRS and CDR2 YFSETQ.

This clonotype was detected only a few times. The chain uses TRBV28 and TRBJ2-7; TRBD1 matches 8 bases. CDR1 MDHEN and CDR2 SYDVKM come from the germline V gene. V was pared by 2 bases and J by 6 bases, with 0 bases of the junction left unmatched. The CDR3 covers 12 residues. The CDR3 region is CASSLQGAEQYF. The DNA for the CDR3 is TGTGCCAGCAGTTTACAGGGGGCCGAGCAGTACTTC.

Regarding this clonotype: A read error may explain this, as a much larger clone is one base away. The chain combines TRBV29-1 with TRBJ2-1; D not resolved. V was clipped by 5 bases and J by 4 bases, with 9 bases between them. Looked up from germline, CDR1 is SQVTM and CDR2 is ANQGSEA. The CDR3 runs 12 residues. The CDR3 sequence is CSVTRDYNEQFF. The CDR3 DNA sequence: TGCAGCGTTACAAGGGATTACAATGAGCAGTTCTTC.

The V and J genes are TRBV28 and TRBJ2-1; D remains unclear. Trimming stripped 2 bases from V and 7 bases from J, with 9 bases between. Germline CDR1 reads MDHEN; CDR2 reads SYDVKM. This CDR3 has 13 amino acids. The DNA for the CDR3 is TGTGCCAGCAGTTTACTCTCGGAGAATGAGCAGTTCTTC. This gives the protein CASSLLSENEQFF.

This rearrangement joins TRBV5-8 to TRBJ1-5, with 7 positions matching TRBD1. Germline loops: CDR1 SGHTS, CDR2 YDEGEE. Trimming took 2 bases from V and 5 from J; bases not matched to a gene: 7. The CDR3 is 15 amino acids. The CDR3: CASSFVSTGYQPQHF. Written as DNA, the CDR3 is TGTGCCAGCAGCTTTGTATCGACAGGGTATCAGCCCCAGCATTTT.

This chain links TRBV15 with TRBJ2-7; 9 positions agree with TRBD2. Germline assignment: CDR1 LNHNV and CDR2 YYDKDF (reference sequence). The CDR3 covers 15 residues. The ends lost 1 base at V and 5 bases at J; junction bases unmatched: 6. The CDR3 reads CATSRGSGGPHEQYF. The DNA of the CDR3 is TGTGCCACCAGCAGAGGTAGCGGGGGACCCCACGAGCAGTACTTC.

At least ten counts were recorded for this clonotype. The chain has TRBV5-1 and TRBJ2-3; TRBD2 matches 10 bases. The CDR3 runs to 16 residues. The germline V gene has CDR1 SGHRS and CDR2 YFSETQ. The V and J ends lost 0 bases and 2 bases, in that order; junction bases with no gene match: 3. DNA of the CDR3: TGCGCCAGCAGCTTGGTAGCGGGGGGATCCACAGATACGCAGTATTTT. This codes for CASSLVAGGSTDTQYF.

The CDR3 region is CASSLDPTGTEAFF. The CDR3 DNA reads TGTGCCAGCAGCTTAGATCCGACAGGGACTGAAGCTTTCTTT. This chain uses TRBV7-9 with TRBJ1-1, with 7 bases fitting TRBD1. The CDR3 covers 14 residues. The V and J ends lost 1 base and 5 bases, in that order; junction bases with no gene match: 4. CDR1 is SEHNR and CDR2 is FQNEAQ in the germline V gene (reference sequence).

CDR3 loop: CASSGQYEQYF. CDR3 coding DNA: TGTGCCAGCAGTGGACAGTACGAGCAGTACTTC. This chain connects TRBV6-1 to TRBJ2-7, with a weak D call TRBD1 (5 bases). The CDR3 has 11 residues. Germline-derived CDR1 and CDR2 are MNHNS and SASEGT. V dropped 4 bases and J dropped 4 bases, with 5 bases sitting between them.

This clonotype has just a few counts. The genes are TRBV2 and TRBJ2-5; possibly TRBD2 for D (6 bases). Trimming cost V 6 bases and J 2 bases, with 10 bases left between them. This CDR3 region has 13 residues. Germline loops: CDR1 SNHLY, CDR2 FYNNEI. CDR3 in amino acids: CASSGDSQETQYF. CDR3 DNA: TGTGCCAGCAGCGGGGACTCACAAGAGACCCAGTACTTC.

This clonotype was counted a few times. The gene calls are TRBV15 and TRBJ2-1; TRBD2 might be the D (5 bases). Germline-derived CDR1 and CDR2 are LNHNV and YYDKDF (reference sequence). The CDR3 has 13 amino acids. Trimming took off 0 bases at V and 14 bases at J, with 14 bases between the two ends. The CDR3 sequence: CATSRDPDMEEFF. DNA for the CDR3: TGTGCCACCAGCAGAGATCCGGATATGGAGGAGTTCTTC.

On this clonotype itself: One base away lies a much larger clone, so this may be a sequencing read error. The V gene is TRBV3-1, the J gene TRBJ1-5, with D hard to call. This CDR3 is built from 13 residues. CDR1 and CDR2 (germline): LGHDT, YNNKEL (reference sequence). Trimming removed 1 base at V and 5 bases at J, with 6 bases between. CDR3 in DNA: TGTGCCAGCAGCCAAGCAAGGGATCAGCCCCAGCATTTT. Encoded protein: CASSQARDQPQHF.

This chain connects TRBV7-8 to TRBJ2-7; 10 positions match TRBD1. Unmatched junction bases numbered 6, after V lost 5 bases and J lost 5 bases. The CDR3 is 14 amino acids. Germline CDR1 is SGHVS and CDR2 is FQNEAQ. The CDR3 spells CASSLRDRGHEQYF. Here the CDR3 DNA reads TGTGCCAGCAGCCTCCGGGACAGGGGACACGAGCAGTACTTC.

The DNA for the CDR3 is TGCAGTGCTCGGGGCTGGGCCGGGGAGCTGTTTTTT. Translation: CSARGWAGELFF. The chain recombines TRBV20-1 with TRBJ2-2, with D perhaps TRBD1 or TRBD2 (5 bases each). Germline V gene sequence: CDR1 DFQATT, CDR2 SNEGSKA (reference sequence). The CDR3 totals 12 residues. The ends were cut back, 5 bases at V and 6 bases at J, with 10 bases in the middle.

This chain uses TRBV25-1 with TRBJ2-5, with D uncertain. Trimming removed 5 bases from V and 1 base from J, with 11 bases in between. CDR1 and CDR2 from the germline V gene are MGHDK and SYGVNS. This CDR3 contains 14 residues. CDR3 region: CASSKVGSQETQYF. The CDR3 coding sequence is TGTGCCAGCAGTAAGGTGGGCTCCCAAGAGACCCAGTACTTC.